A selection of T cell receptor beta chains follows, all from one sample in a study of metastatic and nonmetastatic thyroid tumors. Using MiXCR, TCRdb reanalyzed the PCR reads. This sample has over 30,000 clones, with approximately 16% found just once. Sequenced material: blood. These receptors all come from a male donor with papillary thyroid cancer or a benign thyroid nodule (not recorded which). Some clones in this sample may be carry-over from other donors' samples. The CDR3 runs from the conserved cysteine through the conserved F or W. A D gene is named only where the DNA matches it firmly. Clone size is shown for a subset of rows, as once, few, many or a class of expanded clone.

d_gene	len	j_gene	v_gene	abundance	CDR3aa	CDR3nt
-	15	TRBJ2-5	TRBV11-1	many	CASSLGTTEQETQYF	TGTGCCAGCAGCTTAGGGACAACCGAACAAGAGACCCAGTACTTC
-	13	TRBJ2-5	TRBV6-2/TRBV6-3	many	CASRRRVDGTQYF	TGTGCCAGCAGACGCCGGGTAGATGGGACCCAGTACTTC
-	16	TRBJ2-3	TRBV11-2	once	CASSPTGESSTDTQYF	TGTGCCAGCAGCCCGACGGGGGAGTCTAGCACAGATACGCAGTATTTT
TRBD1	13	TRBJ2-1	TRBV24-1	-	CATSGQGYNEQFF	TGTGCCACCAGCGGACAGGGATACAATGAGCAGTTCTTC
-	13	TRBJ1-5	TRBV6-2/TRBV6-3	many	CANSYQEGQPQHF	TGTGCCAACAGTTACCAAGAGGGTCAGCCCCAGCATTTT
-	17	TRBJ1-4	TRBV27	many	CASSLSQTVATNEKLFF	TGTGCCAGCAGTTTATCTCAGACAGTTGCAACTAATGAAAAACTGTTTTTT
-	13	TRBJ2-7	TRBV9	-	CASSSGPWYEQYF	TGTGCCAGCAGCTCCGGCCCTTGGTACGAGCAGTACTTC
-	12	TRBJ2-5	TRBV18	many	CASSPYQETQYF	TGTGCCAGCTCTCCCTACCAAGAGACCCAGTACTTC
-	16	TRBJ1-3	TRBV20-1	-	CSATDRCLRSVNTIYF	TGCAGTGCTACGGACCGGTGCCTGCGCTCTGTAAACACCATATATTTT
TRBD2	14	TRBJ2-2	TRBV10-1	-	CASQSGARAGELFF	TGCGCCAGCCAAAGCGGGGCACGCGCCGGGGAGCTGTTTTTT
-	15	TRBJ2-3	TRBV2	many	CASTATSTSTDTQYF	TGTGCCAGCACGGCCACTAGTACTAGCACAGATACGCAGTATTTT
-	16	TRBJ2-2	TRBV2	-	CASSDGASRAAGELFF	TGTGCCAGCAGTGACGGAGCAAGCAGGGCGGCCGGGGAGCTGTTTTTT
-	11	TRBJ2-3	TRBV29-1	many	CSVLIIDTQYF	TGCAGCGTTCTAATTATAGATACGCAGTATTTT
-	14	TRBJ1-6	TRBV7-2	once	CVSSPTLLGSPLHF	TGTGTCAGCAGCCCAACCCTATTAGGCTCACCCCTCCACTTT